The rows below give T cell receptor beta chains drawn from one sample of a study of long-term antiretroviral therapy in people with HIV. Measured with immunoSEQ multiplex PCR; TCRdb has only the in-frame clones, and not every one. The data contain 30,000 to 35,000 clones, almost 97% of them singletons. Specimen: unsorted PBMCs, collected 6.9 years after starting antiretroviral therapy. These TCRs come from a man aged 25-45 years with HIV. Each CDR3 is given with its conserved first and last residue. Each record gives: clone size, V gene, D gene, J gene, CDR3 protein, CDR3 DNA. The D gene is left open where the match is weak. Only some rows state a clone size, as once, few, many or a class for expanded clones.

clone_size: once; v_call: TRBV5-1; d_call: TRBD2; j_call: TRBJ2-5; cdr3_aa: CAILPLTSGRDF; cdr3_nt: TGCGCCATCCTGCCCTTAACTAGCGGCCGGGACTTC
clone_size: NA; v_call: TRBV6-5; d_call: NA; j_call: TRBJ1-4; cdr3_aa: CASRPLDATNEKLFF; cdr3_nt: TGTGCCAGCAGGCCTCTAGATGCAACTAATGAAAAACTGTTTTTT
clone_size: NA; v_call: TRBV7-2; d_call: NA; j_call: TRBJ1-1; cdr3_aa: CASSRGGVNTEAFF; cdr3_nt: TGTGCCAGCAGCCGGGGGGGGGTGAACACTGAAGCTTTCTTT
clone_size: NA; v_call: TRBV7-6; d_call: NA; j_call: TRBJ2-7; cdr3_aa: CASSLSSYEQYF; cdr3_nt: TGTGCCAGCAGCTTAAGCAGCTACGAGCAGTACTTC
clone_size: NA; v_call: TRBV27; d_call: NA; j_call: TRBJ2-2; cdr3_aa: CASSPGLNTGELFF; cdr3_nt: TGTGCCAGCAGTCCGGGACTTAACACCGGGGAGCTGTTTTTT
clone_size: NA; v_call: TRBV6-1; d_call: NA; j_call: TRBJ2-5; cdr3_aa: CASSEVTSRRETQYF; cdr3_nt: TGTGCCAGCAGTGAAGTTACTAGCCGGCGGGAGACCCAGTACTTC
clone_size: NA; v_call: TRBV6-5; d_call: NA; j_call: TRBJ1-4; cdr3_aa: CASSPLGLRKLFF; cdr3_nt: TGTGCCAGCAGTCCGCTGGGACTGCGTAAACTGTTTTTT
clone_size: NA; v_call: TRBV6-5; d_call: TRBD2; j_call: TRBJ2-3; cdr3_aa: CASSERGPGTDTQYF; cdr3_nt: TGTGCCAGCAGCGAGCGGGGGCCCGGCACAGATACGCAGTATTTT
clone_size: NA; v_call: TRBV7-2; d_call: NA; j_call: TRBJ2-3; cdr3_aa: CASSWDSTDTQYF; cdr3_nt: TGTGCCAGCAGCTGGGACAGCACAGATACGCAGTATTTT
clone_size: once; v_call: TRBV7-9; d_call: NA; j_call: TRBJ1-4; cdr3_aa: CASSFPLTVEGEKLFF; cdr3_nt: TGTGCCAGCAGCTTTCCCCTGACAGTTGAGGGGGAAAAACTGTTTTTT
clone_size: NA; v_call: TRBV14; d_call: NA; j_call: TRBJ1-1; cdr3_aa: CASSLQGNTEAFF; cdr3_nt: TGTGCCAGCAGCCTACAGGGAAACACTGAAGCTTTCTTT
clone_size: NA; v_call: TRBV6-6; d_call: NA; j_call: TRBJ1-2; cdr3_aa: CASSYEGGYTF; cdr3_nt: TGTGCCAGCAGTTACGAGGGTGGCTACACCTTC
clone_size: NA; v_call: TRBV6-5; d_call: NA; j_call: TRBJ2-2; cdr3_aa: CASWMSGGELFF; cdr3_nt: TGTGCCAGCTGGATGTCGGGCGGGGAGCTGTTTTTT
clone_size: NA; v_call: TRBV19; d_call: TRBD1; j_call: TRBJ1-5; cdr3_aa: CASSFRGGLQPQHF; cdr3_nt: TGTGCCAGTAGTTTCAGGGGGGGGCTCCAGCCCCAGCATTTT
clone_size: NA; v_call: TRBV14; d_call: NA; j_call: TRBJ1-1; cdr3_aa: CASSHGTGTEAFF; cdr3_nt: TGTGCCAGCAGCCATGGAACTGGAACTGAAGCTTTCTTT
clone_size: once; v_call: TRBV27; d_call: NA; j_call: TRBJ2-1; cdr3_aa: CASSLYSYNEQFF; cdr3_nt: TGTGCCAGCAGTTTATACAGCTACAATGAGCAGTTCTTC
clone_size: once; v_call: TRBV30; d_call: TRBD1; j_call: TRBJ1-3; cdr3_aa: CAWSIDRGQAGNTIYF; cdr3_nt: TGTGCCTGGAGTATAGACAGGGGGCAGGCTGGAAACACCATATATTTT
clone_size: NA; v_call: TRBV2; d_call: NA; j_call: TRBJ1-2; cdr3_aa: CASRGGIGDNYGYTF; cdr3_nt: TGTGCCAGCAGGGGAGGAATCGGGGATAACTATGGCTACACCTTC
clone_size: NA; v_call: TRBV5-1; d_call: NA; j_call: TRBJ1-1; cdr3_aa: CASSLGQAGTEAFF; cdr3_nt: TGCGCCAGCAGCTTGGGACAGGCAGGGACTGAAGCTTTCTTT
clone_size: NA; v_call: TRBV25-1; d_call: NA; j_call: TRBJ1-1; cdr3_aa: CASGDIEAFF; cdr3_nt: TGTGCCAGCGGGGACATTGAAGCTTTCTTT
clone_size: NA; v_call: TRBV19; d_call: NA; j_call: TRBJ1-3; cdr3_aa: CASSIGAGTPGNTIYF; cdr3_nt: TGTGCCAGTAGTATAGGCGCCGGGACTCCGGGAAACACCATATATTTT
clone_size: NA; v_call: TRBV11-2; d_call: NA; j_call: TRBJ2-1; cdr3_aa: CASSLEAREQFF; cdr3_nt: TGTGCCAGCAGCTTAGAAGCACGGGAGCAGTTCTTC
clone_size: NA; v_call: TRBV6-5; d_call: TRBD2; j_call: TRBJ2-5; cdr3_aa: CASSEGLAQETQYF; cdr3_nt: TGTGCCAGCAGTGAGGGACTAGCCCAAGAGACCCAGTACTTC
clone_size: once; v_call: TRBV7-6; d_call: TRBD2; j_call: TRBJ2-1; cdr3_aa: CASSLVGGRTYNEQFF; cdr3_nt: TGTGCCAGCAGCTTAGTCGGCGGGAGAACCTACAATGAGCAGTTCTTC
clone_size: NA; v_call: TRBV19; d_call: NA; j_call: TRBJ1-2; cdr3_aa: CASSIGAPYGYTF; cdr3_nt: TGTGCCAGTAGTATAGGGGCTCCCTATGGCTACACCTTC
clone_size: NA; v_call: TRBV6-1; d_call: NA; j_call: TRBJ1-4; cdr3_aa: CASSEGSYRREKLFF; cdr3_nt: TGTGCCAGCAGTGAAGGGTCATATAGGCGGGAAAAACTGTTTTTT
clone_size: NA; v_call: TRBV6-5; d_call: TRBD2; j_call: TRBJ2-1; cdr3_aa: CASRTSGGNNEQFF; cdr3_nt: TGTGCCAGCCGGACTAGCGGAGGGAACAATGAGCAGTTCTTC
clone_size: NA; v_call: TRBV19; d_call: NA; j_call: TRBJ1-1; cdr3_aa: CASSSHPREIRTEAFF; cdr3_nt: TGTGCCAGTAGTAGCCATCCGAGGGAAATTCGAACTGAAGCTTTCTTT
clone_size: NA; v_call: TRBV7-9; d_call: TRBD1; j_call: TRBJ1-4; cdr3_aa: CASSGDRGVEKLFF; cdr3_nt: TGTGCCAGCAGCGGGGACAGGGGTGTTGAAAAACTGTTTTTT